These 27 T cell receptor beta chains were sequenced from one sample in a study of shared clonotypes between healthy human individuals. Data came from immunoSEQ multiplex PCR; TCRdb stores just in-frame clones and leaves some out. The data show about a million clones, with 60% to 85% seen just once and 0.85% to 1% held by the top ten. Sequencing input: memory CD4+ T cells from PBMCs. Subset meaning: CD45RA-negative fraction. These receptors were taken from a man in his late teens or twenties in good health. Some clones in this sample may be carry-over from other donors' samples.

The chain recombines TRBV7-2 with TRBJ2-1, with D uncertain. Germline assignment: CDR1 SGHTA and CDR2 FQGNSA. Trimming left V 2 bases short and J 4 bases short, with 12 bases between. The length of the CDR3 is 15 residues. The CDR3 sequence: CASSLIRDSYNEQFF. The CDR3 coding sequence is TGTGCCAGCAGCTTAATCAGAGATTCTTACAATGAGCAGTTCTTC.

J is TRBJ2-3 and V is TRBV30, with TRBD1 matching 7 bases. Germline values: CDR1 GTSNPN, CDR2 SVGIG (reference sequence). The junction had 11 bases not matched to a gene; V was cut back by 4 bases and J by 4 bases. There are 15 residues in the CDR3. The CDR3 here is CAWTAGQVIADTQYF. In DNA, the CDR3 is TGTGCCTGGACCGCCGGACAGGTCATAGCAGATACGCAGTATTTT.

Points on this clone: Only one base separates this from a far larger clonotype, so it likely reflects a read error. This specimen includes other DNA sequences encoding the same CDR3. The J gene is TRBJ1-1, the V gene TRBV30, with D possibly TRBD1 on 5 matching bases. The germline V gene encodes CDR1 GTSNPN and CDR2 SVGIG (reference sequence). The CDR3 extends over 11 amino acids. CDR3 amino acids: CAWRDMTEAFF. The CDR3 DNA follows: TGTGCCTGGAGGGACATGACTGAAGCCTTCTTT.

The rearrangement joins TRBV7-9 to TRBJ1-2; unclear D gene. The CDR3 totals 13 residues. The V end lost 5 bases, the J end lost 5 bases, and 12 bases lay between the germline ends. CDR1 and CDR2 (germline): SEHNR, FQNEAQ (reference sequence). The chain's CDR3 is CASSPEIGYGYTF. The CDR3 DNA follows: TGTGCCAGCAGCCCCGAAATAGGGTATGGCTACACCTTC.

The genes are TRBV5-1 and TRBJ2-1; D is unclear. This CDR3 has 15 amino acids. Germline loops: CDR1 SGHRS, CDR2 YFSETQ. Trimming shortened V by 1 base and J by 0 bases, and 8 bases separated the two germline ends. The CDR3 DNA reads as TGCGCCAGCAGCTTGTTTCCCAGCTCCTACAATGAGCAGTTCTTC. Translating gives CASSLFPSSYNEQFF.

The J gene is TRBJ1-5, the V gene TRBV6-1; D remains ambiguous. Germline CDR1 is MNHNS and CDR2 is SASEGT. The CDR3 is 13 residues long. Between the trimmed V and J ends, which lost 4 bases and 1 base, there was a span of 5 bases. The CDR3 DNA sequence: TGTGCCAGCAGTGTAAGGAGCAATCAGCCCCAGCATTTT. As protein: CASSVRSNQPQHF.

In this sample, this clone turned up once. The CDR3 protein is CASSLSGGDTEAFF. The CDR3 nucleotides are TGTGCCAGCAGCTTAAGTGGAGGCGACACTGAAGCTTTCTTT. The J gene is TRBJ1-1, the V gene TRBV11-2; D is unclear. Germline CDR1 reads SGHAT; CDR2 reads FQNNGV. There are 14 residues in the CDR3. The germline V and J ends were trimmed by 2 bases and 3 bases, with 10 bases remaining between them. Looking up the rest from reference TRBV11-2 and TRBJ1-1 gives the full variable domain: EAGVAQSPRYKIIEKRQSVAFWCNPISGHATLYWYQQILGQGPKLLIQFQNNGVVDDSQLPKDRFSAERLKGVDSTLKIQPAKLEDSAVYLCASSLSGGDTEAFFGQGTRLTVV.

This clone was seen once. The V gene is TRBV10-3, the J gene TRBJ2-7; D is undetermined. CDR1 is ENHRY, CDR2 SYGVKD, per germline. The CDR3 has 14 amino acids. V was clipped by 4 bases and J by 4 bases, with 14 bases between them. The CDR3 nucleotides are TGTGCCATCAGTGTGACGCGCGAGACTTACGAGCAGTACTTC. Translating gives CAISVTRETYEQYF.

This clone was recorded a few times. CDR3 sequence reads: CASSLDTLQGVAKNIQYF. The CDR3 nucleotides are TGTGCCAGCAGCTTAGACACTCTTCAGGGGGTTGCCAAAAACATTCAGTACTTC. The V and J genes are TRBV11-2 and TRBJ2-4; 7 nucleotides align to TRBD1. Germline V gives CDR1 SGHAT, CDR2 FQNNGV. The J segment lost 1 base and the V segment lost 0 bases, leaving 9 bases of the junction unmatched. This CDR3 comprises 18 residues. Full variable domain (remainder filled in from reference TRBV11-2 and TRBJ2-4): EAGVAQSPRYKIIEKRQSVAFWCNPISGHATLYWYQQILGQGPKLLIQFQNNGVVDDSQLPKDRFSAERLKGVDSTLKIQPAKLEDSAVYLCASSLDTLQGVAKNIQYFGAGTRLSVL.

The CDR3 bases are TGTGCCAGCAGTCCCTCGGCAGGGAAGGGGAACACTGAAGCTTTCTTT. Translating it yields CASSPSAGKGNTEAFF. The rearrangement uses TRBV28 and TRBJ1-1; possible D gene TRBD1, 5 bases. This CDR3 region has 16 residues. Germline V gene data show CDR1 as MDHEN and CDR2 as SYDVKM. V lost 5 bases and J lost 1, with 17 bases in between.

This chain connects TRBV7-2 to TRBJ2-7; unclear D gene. V lost 1 base, J lost 5 bases, and 3 bases lay in between. Germline V gene sequence: CDR1 SGHTA, CDR2 FQGNSA. The CDR3 runs to 11 residues. CDR3 sequence reads: CASSLVHEQYF. The CDR3, as DNA: TGTGCCAGCAGCTTAGTTCACGAGCAGTACTTC.

The V and J genes are TRBV5-1 and TRBJ1-3; no definite D call. Germline CDR1 reads SGHRS; CDR2 reads YFSETQ. Trimming shortened V by 4 bases and J by 4 bases, and 12 bases separated the two germline ends. The CDR3 has 14 amino acids. The CDR3 sequence: CASSLPAAGNTIYF. In nucleotides, the CDR3 is TGCGCCAGCAGCCTCCCGGCAGCGGGAAACACCATATATTTT.

V gene TRBV15 combines with J gene TRBJ2-6; 9 bases fit TRBD1. There are 20 residues in the CDR3. From germline, CDR1 is LNHNV and CDR2 YYDKDF (reference sequence). V lost 5 bases and J lost 0; bases outside the gene matches: 14. The CDR3 DNA reads TGTGCCACCAGCTGGCCCAGGGGGGACAGGGCACGCTCTGGGGCCAACGTCCTGACTTTC. It translates to CATSWPRGDRARSGANVLTF.

CDR3 sequence reads: CASSSYAGANTGELFF. The CDR3, as DNA: TGTGCCAGCAGTTCTTACGCGGGTGCGAACACCGGGGAGCTGTTTTTT. The chain carries TRBV27 and TRBJ2-2, with D maybe TRBD2 (5 bases). V was cut by 4 bases and J by 0 bases, with 12 bases left in between. This CDR3 has 16 amino acids. Per germline, CDR1 MNHEY and CDR2 SMNVEV (reference sequence).

This sequence joins TRBV10-2 and TRBJ1-1, with 12 nucleotides matching TRBD1. Germline V gene lookup returns CDR1 WSHSY and CDR2 SAAADI. CDR3 length: 18 amino acids. Trimming cost V 9 bases and J 4 bases; bases outside gene matches: 18. As DNA, the CDR3 is TGCGCCAGTTCGAACCTCCGGGACAGGGGGCCAGGGGGCACTGAAGCTTTCTTT. This translates into CASSNLRDRGPGGTEAFF.

This clone was recorded once. The chain uses TRBV5-1 and TRBJ1-5; the match to TRBD1 covers 7 bases. In germline, CDR1 is SGHRS, CDR2 YFSETQ. The CDR3 has 15 residues. After removal of 3 bases from V and 4 bases from J, the junction contained 7 bases not matched to a gene. CDR3 residues: CASSSGTDHNQPQHF. CDR3 sequence (DNA): TGCGCCAGCAGCTCTGGGACAGACCATAATCAGCCCCAGCATTTT.

This clone was recorded once. The rearrangement links TRBV4-3 to TRBJ2-5; D might be TRBD1 (6 bases). This CDR3 spans 15 amino acids. Germline-derived CDR1 and CDR2 are LGHNA and YSLEER. The germline V and J ends were trimmed by 0 bases and 1 base, with 9 bases remaining between them. CDR3 protein: CASSQDTDSQETQYF. DNA for the CDR3: TGCGCCAGCAGCCAAGATACGGACAGCCAAGAGACCCAGTACTTC.

Of note for this clone: This may be a read error, as it is one base from a much larger clone. This rearrangement joins TRBV5-1 to TRBJ2-7; D is ambiguous. In germline, CDR1 is SGHRS, CDR2 YFSETQ. The V end was cut by 5 bases, the J end by 0 bases, with 3 bases between. The CDR3 is made up of 11 amino acids. In DNA, the CDR3 is TGCGCCAGCAGAAACTCCTACGAGCAGTACTTC. Encoded protein: CASRNSYEQYF.

The chain couples TRBV28 to TRBJ1-4; unclear D gene. Germline V gene sequence: CDR1 MDHEN, CDR2 SYDVKM. V was cut by 5 bases and J by 8 bases, with 12 bases left in between. The CDR3 loop spans 13 amino acids. The CDR3 sequence: CASSNQRVEKLFF. DNA for the CDR3: TGTGCCAGCAGTAACCAGAGGGTAGAAAAACTGTTTTTT.

The V and J genes are TRBV27 and TRBJ1-2; D unresolved. The CDR3 has 16 amino acids. CDR1 and CDR2 from the germline V gene are MNHEY and SMNVEV (reference sequence). V dropped 5 bases and J dropped 0 bases, with 16 bases sitting between them. DNA for the CDR3: TGTGCCAGCAGTCCATGGCCAATCCCCCCTAACTATGGCTACACCTTC. Its translation is CASSPWPIPPNYGYTF.

This chain connects TRBV6-5 to TRBJ1-2, with D perhaps matching TRBD1 (5 bases). In germline, CDR1 is MNHEY, CDR2 SVGAGI. Deletions cut 0 bases from V and 5 bases from J, with 13 bases between. The CDR3 covers 15 residues. The CDR3 DNA sequence: TGTGCCAGCAGTTACTCAGGGGAGGGAGCATATGGCTACACCTTC. Its translation: CASSYSGEGAYGYTF.

This chain joins TRBV7-9 and TRBJ2-3, with TRBD2 matching 9 bases. Germline V gene lookup returns CDR1 SEHNR and CDR2 FQNEAQ (reference sequence). The CDR3 loop spans 16 amino acids. Trimming at V came to 4 bases and at J to 4 bases, leaving 9 bases not matched to a gene. Here the CDR3 DNA reads TGTGCCAGCAGCTCCCGGGGACTAGCTTTTTCAGATACGCAGTATTTT. It translates to CASSSRGLAFSDTQYF.

This rearrangement joins TRBV28 to TRBJ1-5; D gene uncertain. The germline gives CDR1 MDHEN, CDR2 SYDVKM. Between the trimmed V and J ends, which lost 6 bases and 1 base, there was a span of 7 bases. This CDR3 contains 13 residues. CDR3 nucleotide sequence: TGTGCCAGCAGATTAATGAGCAATCAGCCCCAGCATTTT. It is translated as CASRLMSNQPQHF.

This chain joins TRBV4-1 and TRBJ2-3; D is uncertain. The length of the CDR3 is 15 residues. In germline, CDR1 is MGHRA, CDR2 YSYEKL. V lost 1 base and J lost 2, with 10 bases in between. The CDR3 coding sequence is TGCGCCAGCAGCCAAGTTATAGGAATCACAGATACGCAGTATTTT. Its translation: CASSQVIGITDTQYF.

The chain has TRBV28 and TRBJ1-2, with D possibly TRBD1 on 5 matching bases. Germline CDR1 and CDR2: MDHEN and SYDVKM. The CDR3 runs to 12 residues. Trimming shortened V by 11 bases and J by 1 base, and 11 bases separated the two germline ends. The CDR3 DNA reads as TGTGCCTCCGGGGGGAATAACTATGGCTACACCTTC. Its protein product is CASGGNNYGYTF.

The chain is built from TRBV29-1 and TRBJ2-3; TRBD1 matches at 8 bases. Trimming took 7 bases from V and 6 from J; bases not matched to a gene: 9. The CDR3 has 13 amino acids. Germline V gives CDR1 SQVTM, CDR2 ANQGSEA. The CDR3 DNA reads as TGCAGCGCTGGTAGGACAGGGCCCGATACGCAGTATTTT. Translation gives CSAGRTGPDTQYF.

In this sample, this clone turned up a few times. The J gene is TRBJ1-5, the V gene TRBV28; D possibly corresponds to TRBD1 (5 bases). The germline V and J ends were trimmed by 3 bases and 0 bases, with 12 bases remaining between them. Germline V lookup: CDR1 MDHEN, CDR2 SYDVKM. This CDR3 region has 16 residues. The CDR3 nucleotides are TGTGCCAGCAGTTTTGGGGCAAGAAATAGCAATCAGCCCCAGCATTTT. This sequence encodes CASSFGARNSNQPQHF. Full variable domain (missing parts from reference TRBV28 and TRBJ1-5): DVKVTQSSRYLVKRTGEKVFLECVQDMDHENMFWYRQDPGLGLRLIYFSYDVKMKEKGDIPEGYSVSREKKERFSLILESASTNQTSMYLCASSFGARNSNQPQHFGDGTRLSIL.